Following are 25 T cell receptor beta chains from one sample sequenced in a study of neurological immune-mediated disorders. TCRdb itself ran the 5' RACE reads through MiXCR, one entry per CDR3 protein. Among about 59,000 distinct CDR3 sequences, under 30% were seen once, and the ten largest hold over 4.5%. The time point: technical triplicate 2. Source material: PBMCs. The receptor set was obtained from a man aged 55 to 69 with HTLV-1-associated myelopathy (HAM/TSP).

This chain uses TRBV19 with TRBJ2-1, with a possible D match to TRBD2 (6 bases). Trimming cost V 2 bases and J 5 bases, with 13 bases left between them. Germline V gene lookup returns CDR1 LNHDA and CDR2 SQIVND (reference sequence). CDR3 size: 15 residues. The CDR3 region is CASSILTSPDNEQFF. CDR3 nucleotides: TGTGCCAGTAGTATATTAACTAGCCCGGACAATGAGCAGTTCTTC.

At least ten counts were recorded for this clonotype. The chain links TRBV12-3 or TRBV12-4 to TRBJ2-7; a weak D match, TRBD2 (5 bases). Trimming shortened V by 7 bases and J by 3 bases, and 7 bases separated the two germline ends. The CDR3 loop spans 11 amino acids. The CDR3 is CASTDYYEQYF. The CDR3 nucleotides read TGTGCCAGCACCGACTACTACGAGCAGTACTTC.

This clonotype came up many times. The chain combines TRBV5-1 with TRBJ2-7, with TRBD2 as a possible D gene (5 bases). The CDR3 sequence is 14 residues long. V lost 4 bases, J lost 2 bases, and 13 bases lay in between. Germline CDR1 reads SGHRS; CDR2 reads YFSETQ. CDR3 residues: CASSQAWGAYEQYF. The CDR3 DNA follows: TGCGCCAGCAGCCAGGCCTGGGGAGCCTACGAGCAGTACTTC.

This clonotype was seen just once. The J gene is TRBJ1-1, the V gene TRBV5-1; D not resolved. Deletions cut 2 bases from V and 3 bases from J, with 14 bases between. This CDR3 spans 15 amino acids. Germline V gene data show CDR1 as SGHRS and CDR2 as YFSETQ. DNA of the CDR3: TGCGCCAGCAGCTTTGCTCGGGTGGGGTACACTGAAGCTTTCTTT. It codes for CASSFARVGYTEAFF.

This clonotype was recorded many times. This chain joins TRBV11-2 and TRBJ1-4; maybe TRBD1 (5 bases). Germline V lookup: CDR1 SGHAT, CDR2 FQNNGV. The ends were cut back, 3 bases at V and 2 bases at J, with 7 bases in the middle. The CDR3 contains 14 residues. CDR3 sequence: CASSFRQTNEKLFF. The CDR3 nucleotides are TGTGCCAGCAGCTTCCGACAGACTAATGAAAAACTGTTTTTT.

In this sample, this clonotype turned up many times. The chain is built from TRBV29-1 and TRBJ2-2, with 9 bases identical to TRBD1. The CDR3 sequence is 15 residues long. The germline gives CDR1 SQVTM, CDR2 ANQGSEA. The chain's CDR3 is CGTIPGQGSTGELFF. The CDR3 nucleotides read TGCGGCACCATTCCGGGACAGGGATCAACCGGGGAGCTGTTTTTT.

This clonotype occurred many times. The V gene is TRBV5-1, the J gene TRBJ1-1; 7 bases align to TRBD1. CDR3 length: 13 amino acids. With 4 bases clipped from V and 7 bases from J, the junction kept 7 bases outside the gene matches. The V gene's germline CDR1 is SGHRS and CDR2 YFSETQ. This CDR3 reads CASSMEGAGEAFF. The CDR3 region has the DNA TGCGCCAGCAGCATGGAGGGGGCAGGTGAAGCTTTCTTT.

This clonotype came up many times. The CDR3 spells CAGKSRQHTGELFF. The CDR3 bases are TGTGCCGGCAAATCCCGACAGCACACCGGGGAGCTGTTTTTT. The rearrangement joins TRBV2 to TRBJ2-2, with D possibly being TRBD1 (5 bases). Germline V gives CDR1 SNHLY, CDR2 FYNNEI. Trimming pared 11 bases from V and 3 bases from J, leaving 16 bases between. The CDR3 sequence is 14 residues long.

This clonotype was picked up many times. V and J are TRBV7-9 and TRBJ2-7; TRBD1 might be the D (6 bases). The CDR3 length is 15 residues. Germline lookup yields CDR1 SEHNR and CDR2 FQNEAQ (reference sequence). V shed 5 bases and J shed 0 bases, with 14 bases lying between them. In nucleotides, the CDR3 is TGTGCCAGCAGCCCGGACAGAAGGAGCTCCTACGAGCAGTACTTC. Protein: CASSPDRRSSYEQYF.

This clonotype was counted many times. The V call is TRBV19, the J call TRBJ1-2, with D uncertain. Trimming removed 10 bases from V and 0 bases from J, with 9 bases in between. CDR3 length: 12 residues. The V gene's germline CDR1 is LNHDA and CDR2 SQIVND (reference sequence). DNA for the CDR3: TGTGCCACTACAGACGCTAACTATGGCTACACCTTC. Its protein is CATTDANYGYTF.

V usage is TRBV7-9 and J usage is TRBJ2-7; 12 bases are shared with TRBD2. The CDR3 runs to 21 residues. CDR1 is SEHNR, CDR2 FQNEAQ, per germline (reference sequence). V was clipped by 0 bases and J by 0 bases; unmatched bases: 15. CDR3 loop: CASSLAKVPSGRAPSSYEQYF. CDR3 DNA sequence: TGTGCCAGCAGCTTAGCGAAGGTTCCTAGCGGGAGGGCCCCGAGCTCCTACGAGCAGTACTTC. Combining the CDR3 with reference TRBV7-9 and TRBJ2-7 gives the whole variable domain DTGVSQNPRHKITKRGQNVTFRCDPISEHNRLYWYRQTLGQGPEFLTYFQNEAQLEKSRLLSDRFSAERPKGSFSTLEIQRTEQGDSAMYLCASSLAKVPSGRAPSSYEQYFGPGTRLTVT.

The gene calls are TRBV7-2 and TRBJ2-1; 7 bases align to TRBD2. CDR1 is SGHTA, CDR2 FQGNSA, per germline. V lost 3 bases, J lost 6 bases, and 8 bases stayed unmatched. This CDR3 comprises 15 residues. The CDR3 DNA reads TGTGCCAGCAGCTTTCTCCGCGGGAGTGGCAATGAGCAGTTCTTC. Translation gives CASSFLRGSGNEQFF.

There are many counts of this clonotype. This chain uses TRBV29-1 with TRBJ2-2, with D perhaps matching TRBD2 (7 bases). The length of the CDR3 is 15 residues. Germline values: CDR1 SQVTM, CDR2 ANQGSEA. The CDR3 protein is CNVRPLAGGRRELFF. CDR3 nucleotide sequence: TGCAACGTACGACCACTCGCCGGGGGGCGAAGGGAGCTGTTTTTT.

This clonotype was detected ten times or more. V is TRBV5-1 and J is TRBJ2-2; tentatively, D is TRBD2 (5 bases). Germline V gene data show CDR1 as SGHRS and CDR2 as YFSETQ. Trimming removed 0 bases from V and 3 bases from J, with 12 bases in between. CDR3 length: 16 amino acids. In DNA, the CDR3 is TGCGCCAGCAGCTTGGATCCTAGCAGAGACACCGGGGAGCTGTTTTTT. Translated, it gives CASSLDPSRDTGELFF. The full variable domain, in which reference TRBV5-1 and TRBJ2-2 provide the parts outside the CDR3, is KAGVTQTPRYLIKTRGQQVTLSCSPISGHRSVSWYQQTPGQGLQFLFEYFSETQRNKGNFPGRFSGRQFSNSRSEMNVSTLELGDSALYLCASSLDPSRDTGELFFGEGSRLTVL.

This clonotype showed up just a few times. The chain uses TRBV12-3 or TRBV12-4 and TRBJ1-1, with D unclear. V lost 1 base, J lost 6 bases, and 9 bases lay in between. This CDR3 is built from 13 residues. The CDR3 protein is CASSLVRGPEAFF. CDR3 DNA sequence: TGTGCCAGCAGTTTAGTCCGCGGCCCTGAAGCTTTCTTT.

This clonotype has a count of ten or more. This chain links TRBV9 with TRBJ2-7; D may match TRBD1 or TRBD2 (5 bases each). CDR1 is SGDLS and CDR2 is YYNGEE in the germline V gene. V lost 0 bases and J lost 2, with 12 bases in between. The CDR3 totals 15 residues. The CDR3, as DNA: TGTGCCAGCAGCGTAGGCCGGGGCTACACCTACGAGCAGTACTTC. It encodes CASSVGRGYTYEQYF.

This clonotype has a count of ten or more. The genes are TRBV20-1 and TRBJ2-2, with 10 bases matching TRBD2. The CDR3 length is 16 residues. Per the germline V gene, CDR1 is DFQATT and CDR2 is SNEGSKA (reference sequence). V trimming: 0 bases; J trimming: 1 base; junction bases outside the gene matches: 2. In nucleotides, the CDR3 is TGCAGTGCTAGAGATTGGACTAGCGGGAACACCGGGGAGCTGTTTTTT. Its translation: CSARDWTSGNTGELFF.

This clonotype occurred many times. This chain connects TRBV29-1 to TRBJ2-2; TRBD1 matches at 10 bases. From germline, CDR1 is SQVTM and CDR2 ANQGSEA. The CDR3 is 17 residues long. V dropped 5 bases and J dropped 6; count of bases not matched to a gene: 15. CDR3 sequence reads: CSVSLTGTGVLSGELFF. The CDR3, as DNA: TGCAGCGTTTCTTTAACCGGGACAGGGGTTTTATCCGGGGAGCTGTTTTTT.

This clonotype has ten or more counts. The V call is TRBV7-2, the J call TRBJ2-1; possible D gene TRBD2, 6 bases. The CDR3 loop spans 19 amino acids. Germline lookup yields CDR1 SGHTA and CDR2 FQGNSA. V was trimmed by 5 bases and J by 3 bases, leaving 26 bases between them. Here the CDR3 DNA reads TGTGCCAGCAGCCACAAGGTGGGGAGTAGCGGATTAAGCTACAATGAGCAGTTCTTC. It is translated as CASSHKVGSSGLSYNEQFF.

In this sample, this clonotype turned up many times. The J gene is TRBJ2-7, the V gene TRBV14, with D possibly TRBD2 on 5 matching bases. Per germline, CDR1 SGHDN and CDR2 FVKESK. Trimming took off 0 bases at V and 1 base at J, with 13 bases between the two ends. The CDR3 extends over 16 amino acids. The CDR3 protein is CASSQDSAVVSYEQYF. In DNA, the CDR3 is TGTGCCAGCAGCCAAGATAGCGCGGTAGTATCCTACGAGCAGTACTTC.

The table lists this clonotype with many counts. This chain connects TRBV6-2 or TRBV6-3 to TRBJ2-1, with 13 bases fitting TRBD2. Germline V gene data show CDR1 as MNHEY and CDR2 as SVGEGT. The CDR3 sequence is 16 residues long. J lost 14 bases, V lost 5 bases, and 15 bases had no gene match. In DNA form, the CDR3 reads TGTGCCAGCAGTCACGGAGGGACTAGCGGGATTCGCGCGGAGTTCTTC. It translates to CASSHGGTSGIRAEFF.

The chain has TRBV6-4 and TRBJ2-2, with 10 positions matching TRBD2. The germline CDR1 and CDR2 sequences are MRHNA and SNTAGT. This CDR3 spans 19 amino acids. With 6 bases clipped from V and 4 bases from J, the junction kept 17 bases outside the gene matches. Here the CDR3 DNA reads TGTGCCAGCAGCGCCTCCAGGCTAGCGGGAGCCCCCTCCACCGGGGAGCTGTTTTTT. This translates into CASSASRLAGAPSTGELFF.

Ten or more counts support this clonotype. V is TRBV10-2 and J is TRBJ2-7; D gene unclear. Germline CDR1 and CDR2: WSHSY and SAAADI. V gave up 4 bases and J gave up 2 bases, with 15 bases separating them. This CDR3 contains 15 residues. Written as DNA, the CDR3 is TGCGCCAGCAGTGTGGGCAGGTTGGGTGCCTACGAGCAGTACTTC. Translation gives CASSVGRLGAYEQYF.

This clonotype was seen at least ten times. Given a much more abundant clone one base away, this may be a read error. This chain uses TRBV20-1 with TRBJ2-7; 9 bases are a match to TRBD2. V lost 8 bases to trimming and J lost 7 bases; unmatched junction nucleotides: 21. This CDR3 spans 16 amino acids. Looked up from germline, CDR1 is DFQATT and CDR2 is SNEGSKA (reference sequence). This CDR3 is CSTREGLGGRVREQYF. The CDR3 DNA follows: TGCAGTACCAGAGAAGGACTGGGCGGGAGGGTGAGAGAGCAGTACTTC.

This clonotype was observed many times. The chain recombines TRBV28 with TRBJ1-2, with no clear D. Germline V gene data show CDR1 as MDHEN and CDR2 as SYDVKM. Trimming left V 4 bases short and J 8 bases short, with 11 bases between. This CDR3 spans 12 amino acids. CDR3 region: CASSSQQRGYTF. Written as DNA, the CDR3 is TGTGCCAGCAGTTCTCAACAAAGAGGCTACACCTTC.